This T cell receptor beta chain was recovered during a study of T cell repertoires in cytomegalovirus infection. About the study: Signatures in public TCR beta sequences pointed to both CMV infection and matching HLA type.

General observations from the study: Carriage of CMV together with the relevant HLA was identifiable through cumulative public TCR beta family frequency. Predominance within the ex vivo response was attributable to HLA-C-restricted CMV-specific TCR beta clonotypes.

The CDR3 length is 13 residues. V lost 3 bases to trimming and J lost 6 bases, with 10 bases between them. Of note for this clonotype: Antigen specificity is unknown.

TCRdb processed the reads anew with MiXCR; each CDR3 protein has one entry. The sample carries about 490,000 distinct CDR3 sequences, 16% recorded once. This sequence was found in a human donor in good health (CMV status not recorded). Some clones in this sample may be carry-over from other donors' samples. The sequenced sample consisted of CD8+ T cells from PBMCs. The chain recombines TRBV12-3 or TRBV12-4 with TRBJ2-3; no firm D call. CDR3 region: CASSFGSGDTQYF. CDR3 DNA sequence: TGTGCCAGCAGTTTTGGGTCCGGCGATACGCAGTATTTT.